Shown below are 29 T cell receptor beta chains from a single sample sequenced in a study of immune characterization of retroperitoneal liposarcoma. TCRdb re-derived calls from the PCR reads in MiXCR, one entry per CDR3 protein. The profile shows around 20,000 distinct CDR3 sequences, approximately 37% of them singletons. Material: blood. Every receptor here comes from a male donor with retroperitoneal liposarcoma.

This clonotype came up many times. This sequence joins TRBV11-1 and TRBJ1-2, with TRBD1 matching 7 bases. The V segment lost 5 bases and the J segment 8 bases; nucleotides outside the gene matches: 14. The CDR3 consists of 15 residues. CDR1 is SGHAT and CDR2 is FQDESV in the germline V gene (reference sequence). The CDR3 DNA sequence: TGTGCCAGCAGCGTAGGAGACAGGGCCAAGTCCGGCTACACCTTC. Its translation: CASSVGDRAKSGYTF.

In its sample, this clonotype ranks as medium-sized (0.01 to 0.1%). J is TRBJ2-1 and V is TRBV27; D may be TRBD2 (6 bases). This CDR3 has 13 residues. The germline V gene encodes CDR1 MNHEY and CDR2 SMNVEV (reference sequence). The V end was cut by 5 bases, the J end by 7 bases, with 12 bases between. The CDR3 DNA reads as TGTGCCAGCAGTATGGGACTTGCTAATGAGCAGTTCTTC. Residues: CASSMGLANEQFF.

The rearrangement joins TRBV19 to TRBJ1-1; 10 bases are shared with TRBD1. Germline CDR1 is LNHDA and CDR2 is SQIVND (reference sequence). J gave up 0 bases and V 5 bases, and 6 bases lay outside the gene matches. The CDR3 length is 16 residues. The CDR3 DNA is TGTGCCAGTAGTGCGGGACAGGGGATTCTGAACACTGAAGCTTTCTTT. Protein sequence: CASSAGQGILNTEAFF.

This clonotype was seen many times. J is TRBJ2-1 and V is TRBV10-3; no clear D. The J call is doubtful: the DNA matches TRBJ2-7 better. The CDR3 is 13 amino acids. The germline V gene encodes CDR1 ENHRY and CDR2 SYGVKD. CDR3 nucleotides: TGTGCCATCAGTGAGGGGCCAGGTTACGAGCAGTACTTC. Translated, it gives CAISEGPGYEQYF.

The chain employs TRBV6-1 and TRBJ1-1, with 8 bases identical to TRBD1. Per the germline V gene, CDR1 is MNHNS and CDR2 is SASEGT. V shed 6 bases, J shed 8 bases, and the junction held 14 bases outside the gene matches. The CDR3 runs 15 residues. DNA for the CDR3: TGTGCCAGCAGAGTAAATTACAGGGGGATGGAGGAAGCTTTCTTT. This encodes CASRVNYRGMEEAFF.

This chain joins TRBV20-1 and TRBJ1-1; possibly TRBD1 for D (6 bases). This CDR3 contains 13 residues. Germline loops: CDR1 DFQATT, CDR2 SNEGSKA (reference sequence). With 5 bases removed from V and 7 bases from J, the gap between germline ends came to 17 bases. The CDR3 spells CSAVSGQSLEAFF. The CDR3 DNA reads TGCAGTGCTGTATCGGGACAAAGTCTTGAAGCTTTCTTT.

By frequency in the sample, this clonotype is medium-sized. The rearrangement uses TRBV6-1 and TRBJ2-4; weak D call: TRBD2 (7 bases). The J call may be in error: the DNA end matches TRBJ2-7 better. This CDR3 has 15 amino acids. Germline CDR1 MNHNS, CDR2 SASEGT. CDR3 DNA sequence: TGTGCCAGCAGTGAAGCTGGGGGGGGCGGCTACGAGCAGTACTTC. Translating it yields CASSEAGGGGYEQYF.

V and J are TRBV6-2 or TRBV6-3 and TRBJ2-5, with 7 bases identical to TRBD1. Germline V gene data show CDR1 as MNHEY and CDR2 as SVGEGT. The CDR3 extends over 15 amino acids. The V segment lost 5 bases and the J segment 11 bases; nucleotides outside the gene matches: 17. CDR3 sequence reads: CASSERGTDYNEQYF. CDR3 DNA: TGTGCCAGCAGTGAAAGGGGGACAGATTACAATGAGCAGTACTTC.

This clonotype appeared once. A much larger clone lies a single base off, so this may be a read error. V and J are TRBV11-1 and TRBJ2-3, with D perhaps matching TRBD2 (5 bases). V shed 4 bases and J shed 0 bases, with 14 bases lying between them. CDR3 length: 16 residues. The germline V gene has CDR1 SGHAT and CDR2 FQDESV (reference sequence). The CDR3 region is CASSYHRGYSTDTQYF. In DNA, the CDR3 is TGTGCCAGCAGCTACCACCGAGGGTATAGCACAGATACGCAGTATTTT.

On this clonotype: A much larger clone is a single base away; this may be a read error. It is likely a read error, because the conserved phenylalanine at the end of the CDR3 is missing. The chain employs TRBV11-3 and TRBJ2-3; D is undetermined. Trimming removed 5 bases at V and 0 bases at J, with 9 bases between. CDR1 and CDR2 (germline): SGHNT, YENEEA. This CDR3 has 14 residues. The CDR3 reads CASSVHGSTDTQYS. The DNA for the CDR3 is TGTGCCAGCAGCGTACACGGTAGCACAGATACGCAGTATTCT.

This clonotype came up a few times. The chain carries TRBV6-2 or TRBV6-3 and TRBJ2-5, with D tentatively TRBD2 (5 bases). Trimming took 5 bases from V and 1 from J, leaving 11 bases between them. The CDR3 covers 14 residues. Germline-derived CDR1 and CDR2 are MNHEY and SVGEGT. The CDR3 spells CASSQDGVQETQYF. CDR3 DNA sequence: TGTGCCAGCAGTCAAGACGGGGTCCAAGAGACCCAGTACTTC.

This clonotype is deemed medium-sized (0.01 to 0.1%). The rearrangement links TRBV7-2 to TRBJ2-1, with 11 bases identical to TRBD2. The length of the CDR3 is 14 residues. V was clipped by 2 bases and J by 10 bases; unmatched bases: 4. Germline V gene sequence: CDR1 SGHTA, CDR2 FQGNSA. In nucleotides, the CDR3 is TGTGCCAGCAGCTTAACTAGCGGGAGTGCCGAGCAGTTCTTC. It specifies CASSLTSGSAEQFF.

In its sample, this clonotype was seen many times. The chain is built from TRBV11-2 and TRBJ2-1; TRBD1 matches at 7 bases. This CDR3 comprises 15 residues. Germline-derived CDR1 and CDR2 are SGHAT and FQNNGV. The J segment lost 10 bases and the V segment lost 3 bases, leaving 12 bases of the junction unmatched. CDR3 sequence: CASSFSTGSSYEQFF. The CDR3 DNA follows: TGTGCCAGCAGCTTTTCGACAGGGAGCTCCTACGAGCAGTTCTTC.

This clonotype is categorized as medium-sized. This sequence joins TRBV6-1 and TRBJ2-7; 7 bases map to TRBD1. The CDR3 runs to 14 residues. J gave up 5 bases and V 0 bases, and 4 bases lay outside the gene matches. Germline V CDR1 and CDR2: MNHNS, SASEGT. The chain's CDR3 is CASSEATGSDEQYF. DNA for the CDR3: TGTGCCAGCAGTGAAGCGACAGGGAGCGACGAGCAGTACTTC.

This clonotype was found many times. The rearrangement links TRBV7-6 to TRBJ2-7; D may correspond to TRBD1 or TRBD2 (5 bases each). Germline V gene lookup returns CDR1 SGHVS and CDR2 FNYEAQ. Trimming took 1 base from V and 2 from J, leaving 12 bases between them. The CDR3 length is 15 residues. The chain's CDR3 is CASSLDEGPTYEQYF. CDR3 nucleotides: TGTGCCAGCAGCTTAGATGAGGGGCCCACCTACGAGCAGTACTTC.

The chain couples TRBV7-6 to TRBJ2-1; 11 nucleotides agree with TRBD2. The CDR3 is 20 residues long. Trimming at V came to 0 bases and at J to 12 bases, leaving 22 bases not matched to a gene. Germline V lookup: CDR1 SGHVS, CDR2 FNYEAQ. This CDR3 reads CASSLAVSGGVKQGTDTQFF. CDR3 bases: TGTGCCAGCAGCTTAGCCGTTAGCGGGGGGGTTAAGCAGGGTACAGATACGCAGTTCTTC.

This clonotype was counted ten times or more. The chain recombines TRBV6-1 with TRBJ2-7; TRBD2 matches 9 bases. The CDR3 runs 14 residues. Germline CDR1 reads MNHNS; CDR2 reads SASEGT. The V segment lost 10 bases and the J segment 2 bases; nucleotides outside the gene matches: 9. The CDR3 loop reads CATEREVFPYEQYF. For the CDR3, the DNA is TGTGCCACCGAGCGGGAGGTGTTTCCCTACGAGCAGTACTTC.

This clonotype is medium-sized (0.01 to 0.1%) in the sample. The gene calls are TRBV11-3 and TRBJ2-1; D not certain. V shed 0 bases and J shed 2 bases, with 14 bases lying between them. There are 17 residues in the CDR3. From germline, CDR1 is SGHNT and CDR2 YENEEA. CDR3 nucleotide sequence: TGTGCCAGCAGCTTAGATCCCCCGCACTCTACCTACAATGAGCAGTTCTTC. Translating it yields CASSLDPPHSTYNEQFF.

This clonotype came up once. This sequence may be a read error, since a much larger clone differs from it by one base. The genes are TRBV11-2 and TRBJ2-7, with 11 bases lining up with TRBD2. This CDR3 region has 15 residues. CDR1 and CDR2 (germline): SGHAT, FQNNGV. CDR3 residues: CASSLVAGGFYGQYF. CDR3 sequence (DNA): TGTGCCAGCAGCTTAGTAGCGGGAGGGTTTTACGGGCAGTACTTC.

The sample holds a few counts of this clonotype. The J gene is TRBJ2-3, the V gene TRBV6-2 or TRBV6-3; TRBD2 might be the D (5 bases). The V gene's germline CDR1 is MNHEY and CDR2 SVGEGT. With 5 bases removed from V and 5 bases from J, the gap between germline ends came to 20 bases. The CDR3 is 16 amino acids. CDR3 nucleotides: TGTGCCAGCAGTCGAGAAGGACGGGGTTTTGGAGATACGCAGTATTTT. It is translated as CASSREGRGFGDTQYF.

This clonotype counts as medium-sized. The CDR3 here is CASISSRLSGANVLTF. Written as DNA, the CDR3 is TGTGCCAGCATTTCATCACGTCTGTCTGGGGCCAACGTCCTGACTTTC. This chain links TRBV7-2 with TRBJ2-6; D not certain. The CDR3 consists of 16 residues. V lost 7 bases and J lost 1, with 14 bases in between. Germline assignment: CDR1 SGHTA and CDR2 FQGNSA. Full variable domain (remainder filled in from reference TRBV7-2 and TRBJ2-6): GAGVSQSPSNKVTEKGKDVELRCDPISGHTALYWYRQSLGQGLEFLIYFQGNSAPDKSGLPSDRFSAERTGGSVSTLTIQRTQQEDSAVYLCASISSRLSGANVLTFGAGSRLTVL.

This clonotype was counted between two and nine times. This chain links TRBV6-1 with TRBJ2-4; no reliable D call. The CDR3 contains 12 residues. The V end was cut by 5 bases, the J end by 13 bases, with 15 bases between. Germline V gene lookup returns CDR1 MNHNS and CDR2 SASEGT. CDR3 coding DNA: TGTGCCAGCAGTCCGGACCTGGAAACCCAGTACTTC. This gives the protein CASSPDLETQYF.

The chain joins TRBV4-3 to TRBJ2-1; D gene uncertain. Germline CDR1 is LGHNA and CDR2 is YSLEER. This CDR3 has 15 residues. V lost 0 bases, J lost 5 bases, and 11 bases lay in between. The CDR3 loop is CASSQDWVTNNEQFF. Written as DNA, the CDR3 is TGCGCCAGCAGCCAAGATTGGGTTACCAACAATGAGCAGTTCTTC.

The CDR3 nucleotides read TGTGCCAGCAGTGAATTGACAGGGGGCTCCTACGAGCAGTTCTTC. It translates to CASSELTGGSYEQFF. The gene calls are TRBV6-1 and TRBJ2-1; 10 bases line up with TRBD1. The junction had 8 bases not matched to a gene; V was cut back by 2 bases and J by 10 bases. The CDR3 totals 15 residues. Germline values: CDR1 MNHNS, CDR2 SASEGT.

The chain employs TRBV7-2 and TRBJ2-7; TRBD1 agrees at 9 bases. CDR1 is SGHTA, CDR2 FQGNSA, per germline. V shed 7 bases, J shed 7 bases, and the junction held 11 bases outside the gene matches. This CDR3 is 14 amino acids long. The CDR3: CASTAGTGNNEQYF. DNA of the CDR3: TGTGCCAGCACCGCGGGGACAGGGAACAATGAGCAGTACTTC.

The count of this clonotype is one. J is TRBJ2-5 and V is TRBV11-3; 7 nucleotides match TRBD2. The trim removed 2 bases at V and 5 bases at J, leaving 11 bases unmatched. This CDR3 spans 16 amino acids. Looked up from germline, CDR1 is SGHNT and CDR2 is YENEEA. CDR3 coding DNA: TGTGCCAGCAGCTTATCCCCCTCGCGGGAGAGGGAGACCCAGTACTTC. This sequence encodes CASSLSPSRERETQYF.

The chain has TRBV6-6 and TRBJ2-1; 9 bases are shared with TRBD1. Germline CDR1 reads MNHNY; CDR2 reads SVGAGI (reference sequence). J gave up 13 bases and V 4 bases, and 11 bases lay outside the gene matches. The CDR3 runs 14 residues. The chain's CDR3 is CASSSGQGTATQFF. DNA of the CDR3: TGTGCCAGCAGTTCCGGACAGGGGACGGCGACCCAGTTCTTC.

This sequence joins TRBV4-3 and TRBJ1-5; TRBD1 might be the D (6 bases). The germline gives CDR1 LGHNA, CDR2 YSLEER. This CDR3 spans 16 amino acids. V was cut by 4 bases and J by 2 bases, with 15 bases left in between. The CDR3 DNA follows: TGCGCCAGCAGCCCCAGAGGGGGGGACGGCAATCAGCCCCAGCATTTT. The encoded protein is CASSPRGGDGNQPQHF.

To note about this clonotype: This could be a read error, since a much larger clone is one nucleotide away. V usage is TRBV12-3 or TRBV12-4 and J usage is TRBJ2-1, with TRBD2 matching 13 bases. Judging by the DNA end, TRBJ2-7 fits better; the J call may be wrong. The length of the CDR3 is 16 residues. Here the CDR3 reads CASSPLLAGGTYEQYF. The CDR3 DNA reads as TGTGCCAGCAGTCCGCTACTAGCGGGAGGGACCTACGAGCAGTACTTC.